Listed below are T cell receptor beta chains from one sample, sequenced in a study of T cell responses to AZD1222 COVID-19 vaccine. Profiling relied on immunoSEQ multiplex PCR, and the TCRdb table lists in-frame clones only, not all of them. Of 120,000 or so clones detected, about 86% appear once; the ten largest clones hold approximately 18%. The sequencing used peripheral blood, collected 28 days after the second AZD1222 dose. The receptors here all came from an adult who received the AZD1222 COVID-19 vaccine. Both conserved end residues are trimmed from each CDR3.

CDR3aa: ASSQDDLAGEDNEQF
j_gene: TRBJ2-1
v_gene: TRBV3-1/TRBV3-2

CDR3aa: ASSLQGQNNSPLH
j_gene: TRBJ1-6
v_gene: TRBV5-1

CDR3aa: ASSQDKGTRSGNTIY
j_gene: TRBJ1-3
v_gene: TRBV3-1/TRBV3-2

CDR3aa: ASSLGQAETQY
j_gene: TRBJ2-5
v_gene: TRBV11-3

CDR3aa: AISGKQGGLMNTEAF
j_gene: TRBJ1-1
v_gene: TRBV10-3

CDR3aa: ASSPGTHEGNTIY
j_gene: TRBJ1-3
v_gene: TRBV7-6

CDR3aa: ASTRPRQGETYEQY
j_gene: TRBJ2-7
v_gene: TRBV19

CDR3aa: ASSTGQGDLAKNIQY
j_gene: TRBJ2-4
v_gene: TRBV6-2/TRBV6-3

CDR3aa: ASSLGLAGVGEQF
j_gene: TRBJ2-1
v_gene: TRBV3-1/TRBV3-2

CDR3aa: ASSLIAGETQY
j_gene: TRBJ2-5
v_gene: TRBV7-3

CDR3aa: ASSQDPGGGYNEQF
j_gene: TRBJ2-1
v_gene: TRBV4-3

CDR3aa: ASSAGLQGLRTEAF
j_gene: TRBJ1-1
v_gene: TRBV4-3

CDR3aa: ASSPRTSGFQETQY
j_gene: TRBJ2-5
v_gene: TRBV7-2

CDR3aa: ASSFGAIEYSPLH
j_gene: TRBJ1-6
v_gene: TRBV7-3

CDR3aa: AISESVERGRAGYT
j_gene: TRBJ1-2
v_gene: TRBV10-3

CDR3aa: ASSRTVSNYGYT
j_gene: TRBJ1-2
v_gene: TRBV19

CDR3aa: ASSVDTVFNIQY
j_gene: TRBJ2-4
v_gene: TRBV2

CDR3aa: ASSRGQGGPEAF
j_gene: TRBJ1-1
v_gene: TRBV19

CDR3aa: SVGDRGQEKLF
j_gene: TRBJ1-4
v_gene: TRBV29-1

CDR3aa: AWSSGTGGQIRGYEQY
j_gene: TRBJ2-7
v_gene: TRBV30

CDR3aa: ASSSTVGGPQH
j_gene: TRBJ1-5
v_gene: TRBV7-9

CDR3aa: ASSYYWPHYEQY
j_gene: TRBJ2-7
v_gene: TRBV6-5

CDR3aa: ASSSTGDSNEQY
j_gene: TRBJ2-7
v_gene: TRBV13

CDR3aa: AWSADNEKLF
j_gene: TRBJ1-4
v_gene: TRBV30

CDR3aa: ASSLGSGELF
j_gene: TRBJ2-2
v_gene: TRBV12-3/TRBV12-4

CDR3aa: ASSSGQPSYEQY
j_gene: TRBJ2-7
v_gene: TRBV6-5

CDR3aa: ASSQDQLPGGGTHHQF
j_gene: TRBJ2-1
v_gene: TRBV4-2

CDR3aa: ASSATSTDTQY
j_gene: TRBJ2-3
v_gene: TRBV9

CDR3aa: ASSSDTGSSYNSPLH
j_gene: TRBJ1-6
v_gene: TRBV28

CDR3aa: ASSQGIRDGNGYT
j_gene: TRBJ1-2
v_gene: TRBV4-3

CDR3aa: ASSCRTGGIGLYNSPLH
j_gene: TRBJ1-6
v_gene: TRBV23-1

CDR3aa: ASSSSGSGADTQY
j_gene: TRBJ2-3
v_gene: TRBV5-6

CDR3aa: AISESGVVHQPQH
j_gene: TRBJ1-5
v_gene: TRBV10-3

CDR3aa: AISLASNEKLF
j_gene: TRBJ1-4
v_gene: TRBV10-3

CDR3aa: ASSLRGNTEAF
j_gene: TRBJ1-1
v_gene: TRBV27

CDR3aa: ASSVSQSTDTQY
j_gene: TRBJ2-3
v_gene: TRBV9

CDR3aa: ASSSDPGHFYGYT
j_gene: TRBJ1-2
v_gene: TRBV6-5

CDR3aa: ASNLGQNYEQY
j_gene: TRBJ2-7
v_gene: TRBV28

CDR3aa: ASGMWTGTTGELF
j_gene: TRBJ2-2
v_gene: TRBV27

CDR3aa: ASSIEMQGHNEQF
j_gene: TRBJ2-1
v_gene: TRBV19

CDR3aa: ASSFTDTQY
j_gene: TRBJ2-3
v_gene: TRBV7-2

CDR3aa: ASSLPGDEQY
j_gene: TRBJ2-7
v_gene: TRBV5-1

CDR3aa: ASSPRGAGEQY
j_gene: TRBJ2-7
v_gene: TRBV18

CDR3aa: ASSDLGGTGNTIY
j_gene: TRBJ1-3
v_gene: TRBV6-1

CDR3aa: ASSPSHTVQGGYGYT
j_gene: TRBJ1-2
v_gene: TRBV4-2

CDR3aa: ASSRPTGELF
j_gene: TRBJ2-2
v_gene: TRBV13

CDR3aa: ASSPFRGTQY
j_gene: TRBJ2-5
v_gene: TRBV11-2

CDR3aa: ASSPGLAGRNEQF
j_gene: TRBJ2-1
v_gene: TRBV5-4

CDR3aa: AISAQGDYGYT
j_gene: TRBJ1-2
v_gene: TRBV10-3

CDR3aa: ASSPRRADFTEAF
j_gene: TRBJ1-1
v_gene: TRBV7-8

CDR3aa: ASSPNTGMVRTDTQY
j_gene: TRBJ2-3
v_gene: TRBV9

CDR3aa: ASSVTYQETQY
j_gene: TRBJ2-5
v_gene: TRBV9